Described below is a single TCR beta chain sequence and its context. This clone was observed a few times. The antigen it binds to is not known. Per-nucleotide qualities are absent, and no much larger clonotype sits a single base away. The immunoSEQ Assay, a bias-controlled multiplex PCR, was used to amplify TCRbeta CDR3 regions from genomic DNA. The authors' analysis ran thus. The number of nucleated cells in each sample was estimated from the amplification of reference gene primers within the assay. Sequence reads were collapsed and filtered to measure the absolute abundance of every unique TCRbeta CDR3 rearrangement. Productive Simpson clonality was computed per sample as the square root of Simpson's diversity index over productive rearrangements. The source is immuneACCESS, and TCRdb retained only in-frame sequences with V and J called. Part of the clones is not carried over; for the studies checked, unresolved V genes explain less than half of this, and the remainder is unexplained. The V and J calls and the clone size are those of that table, but D and trimming were determined from the DNA. The sample data list almost 200,000 clones, and around 85% of these were observed just once. In total, the top ten clones hold 0.6% to 1% of the sample.

This sample was included in a study of blood T cell repertoires in COVID-19 (dated by TCRdb to 2018 to 2020). Regarding the study in general: Collaborator samples came from the United States, Italy and Spain and covered acute and convalescent phases of COVID-19. The material from the prospective study consisted of cDNA or gDNA derived from T cells, B-cell-depleted T cells, or PBMCs. Deeply sampled blood TCRbeta repertoires from subjects exposed to, actively infected with, or recovered from COVID-19 were included in the dataset. Samples came from the ongoing ImmuneRACE study (first 160 participants) plus 1,254 subjects from 6 global collaborators. The repertoires were released in a freely available public database intended as a resource for research on the immune response to SARS-CoV-2. HLA class I and class II types, where available, came from metadata supplied by the sample provider rather than from assay-based typing. Sample metadata almost always included a de-identified subject ID, COVID-19 status, age in years and sex.

The germline V gene specifies KGHDR as CDR1 and SFDVKD as CDR2. The CDR3 starts with the cysteine, ends with the phenylalanine, and has 15 residues. This entry keeps only the CDR3 DNA: 45 bases, framed from base 1. V loses 5 bases at its end and J loses 3 bases; junction bases beyond the gene matches: 1. Results and caveats for the whole study, not just this receptor: The quantity of clinical and demographic metadata differed by source and by participant and was supplied without curation.

Whole blood was collected in K2EDTA tubes by collaborating institutions according to the institutions' own protocols. Collaborator samples were shipped for TCRbeta analysis as frozen whole blood, isolated PBMCs, or DNA extracted from either sample type. The rearrangement joined TRBV24-1 to TRBJ2-3, with 13 central nucleotides matching TRBD2. Source material: peripheral blood. The sequence came from a woman in her 70s with acute or convalescent COVID-19. This receptor carries the CDR3 CATSGGLAGTDTQYF. The nucleotide sequence is given as TGTGCCACCAGTGGGGGACTAGCGGGAACAGATACGCAGTATTTT.